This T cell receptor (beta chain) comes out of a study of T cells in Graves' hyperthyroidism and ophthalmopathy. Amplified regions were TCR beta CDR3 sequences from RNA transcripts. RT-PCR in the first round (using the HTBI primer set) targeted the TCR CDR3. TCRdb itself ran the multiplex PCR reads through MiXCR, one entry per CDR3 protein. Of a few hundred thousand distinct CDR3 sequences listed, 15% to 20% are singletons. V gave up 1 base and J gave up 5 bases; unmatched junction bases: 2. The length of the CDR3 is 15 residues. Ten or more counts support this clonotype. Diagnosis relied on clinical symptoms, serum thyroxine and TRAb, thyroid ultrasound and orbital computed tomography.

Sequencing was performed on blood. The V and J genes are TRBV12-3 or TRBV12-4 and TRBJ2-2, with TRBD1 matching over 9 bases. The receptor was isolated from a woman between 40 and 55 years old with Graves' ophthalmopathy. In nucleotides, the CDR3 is TGTGCCAGCAGTTTAGGGACAGGGGATACCGGGGAGCTGTTTTTT. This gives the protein CASSLGTGDTGELFF.